The 8 T cell receptor beta chains below all came from one sample that was sequenced in a study of graft-versus-host responses after intestinal transplantation. Clones were read by immunoSEQ multiplex PCR, and TCRdb kept only the in-frame ones, dropping some. The table includes roughly 14,000 clones, 33% detected once. Co-plating was performed using approximately 200,000 CFSE-labeled responder cells and approximately 200,000 irradiated, violet-dye-labeled stimulator cells. Sequencing was performed on alloreactive CD8+ T cells from a mixed lymphocyte reaction culture, taken before intestinal transplant. The subset is: CFSE-low proliferating T cells sorted from roughly six-day pre-transplant mixed lymphocyte reaction (GvH or HvG direction). Every receptor here comes from a human patient who received an intestinal transplant.

This clone came up a few times. V is TRBV4-3 and J is TRBJ1-6, with D tentatively TRBD1 (6 bases). This CDR3 is 15 amino acids long. V gave up 6 bases and J gave up 9 bases, with 18 bases separating them. Germline assignment: CDR1 LGHNA and CDR2 YSLEER. The CDR3 nucleotides read TGCGCCAGCAGACAAAAACAGGGAGTAGGTTCACCCCTCCACTTT. As protein: CASRQKQGVGSPLHF.

The chain employs TRBV30 and TRBJ1-1; maybe TRBD1 (6 bases). This CDR3 is built from 14 residues. Germline V gene sequence: CDR1 GTSNPN, CDR2 SVGIG (reference sequence). V was shortened by 8 bases and J by 0 bases, with 16 bases between the two germline ends. The CDR3 protein is CAGTQGVMNTEAFF. DNA of the CDR3: TGTGCCGGCACACAGGGAGTTATGAACACTGAAGCTTTCTTT. Variable domain in full (rest from reference TRBV30 and TRBJ1-1): SQTIHQWPATLVQPVGSPLSLECTVEGTSNPNLYWYRQAAGRGLQLLFYSVGIGQISSEVPQNLSASRPQDRQFILSSKKLLLSDSGFYLCAGTQGVMNTEAFFGQGTRLTVV.

Only a few counts were recorded for this clone. V usage is TRBV4-3 and J usage is TRBJ2-7; a possible D gene is TRBD1 (5 bases). The germline V gene encodes CDR1 LGHNA and CDR2 YSLEER. The CDR3 runs to 17 residues. Trimming cost V 3 bases and J 5 bases, with 23 bases left between them. Here the CDR3 DNA reads TGCGCCAGCAGCCACGCCCTTCCGCAGGGATCTAATGACGAGCAGTACTTC. Protein sequence: CASSHALPQGSNDEQYF.

This sequence joins TRBV7-9 and TRBJ2-1; the match to TRBD1 covers 7 bases. Trimming at V came to 3 bases and at J to 5 bases, leaving 1 base not matched to a gene. The CDR3 covers 13 residues. Germline loops: CDR1 SEHNR, CDR2 FQNEAQ (reference sequence). In DNA form, the CDR3 reads TGTGCCAGCAGCTTCGACAGGGACAATGAGCAGTTCTTC. Translated, it gives CASSFDRDNEQFF. The variable domain in full, with the rest retrieved from reference TRBV7-9 and TRBJ2-1, is DTGVSQNPRHKITKRGQNVTFRCDPISEHNRLYWYRQTLGQGPEFLTYFQNEAQLEKSRLLSDRFSAERPKGSFSTLEIQRTEQGDSAMYLCASSFDRDNEQFFGPGTRLTVL.

The rearrangement uses TRBV11-2 and TRBJ2-7, with no clear D. The V and J ends lost 1 base and 1 base respectively, with 8 bases between them. Germline assignment: CDR1 SGHAT and CDR2 FQNNGV. The CDR3 covers 14 residues. The CDR3: CASSLGSGSYEQYF. In DNA, the CDR3 is TGTGCCAGCAGCTTAGGATCCGGGTCCTACGAGCAGTACTTC.

The gene calls are TRBV7-6 and TRBJ2-1; 11 positions match TRBD2. This CDR3 is 16 amino acids long. V lost 5 bases, J lost 9 bases, and 12 bases stayed unmatched. From germline, CDR1 is SGHVS and CDR2 FNYEAQ. CDR3 sequence reads: CASSRLSGGAGGEQFF. The CDR3 region has the DNA TGTGCCAGCAGCCGACTTAGCGGGGGGGCCGGGGGTGAGCAGTTCTTC.

The V call is TRBV19, the J call TRBJ2-1; D not resolved. V was trimmed by 3 bases and J by 8 bases, leaving 17 bases between them. This CDR3 is built from 15 residues. The germline V gene encodes CDR1 LNHDA and CDR2 SQIVND (reference sequence). CDR3 sequence reads: CASSIGGSVLDEQFF. CDR3 in DNA: TGTGCCAGTAGTATCGGTGGCAGCGTCCTGGATGAGCAGTTCTTC.

This clone has just a few counts. The V call is TRBV30, the J call TRBJ2-5; perhaps TRBD1 as D (6 bases). Trimming took 0 bases from V and 5 from J, leaving 10 bases between them. Germline CDR1 and CDR2: GTSNPN and SVGIG (reference sequence). The CDR3 contains 13 residues. The CDR3 here is CAWSVWGQETQYF. In DNA form, the CDR3 reads TGTGCCTGGAGTGTGTGGGGGCAGGAGACCCAGTACTTC.